The 32 T cell receptor beta chains below all came from one sample that was sequenced in a study of blood T cell repertoires in COVID-19. Repertoires were generated with immunoSEQ multiplex PCR, while TCRdb's copy carries only in-frame clones and drops some. The repertoire has over 60,000 clones, approximately 78% of them found once; the top ten carry less than 10%. What was sequenced was peripheral blood. These receptors were taken from a human donor in a cohort sampled during active COVID-19.

The chain is built from TRBV29-1 and TRBJ1-4; tentatively, D is TRBD1 (5 bases). CDR1 and CDR2 from the germline V gene are SQVTM and ANQGSEA. This CDR3 comprises 17 residues. Trimming pared 6 bases from V and 7 bases from J, leaving 27 bases between. The CDR3 bases are TGCAGCGTGTACTTCACCTGCCCGAGGACACAGAGTGAAAAACTGTTTTTT. Translation: CSVYFTCPRTQSEKLFF.

The J gene is TRBJ2-7, the V gene TRBV6-6; 9 bases are shared with TRBD1. This CDR3 is 14 amino acids long. Unmatched junction bases numbered 4, after V lost 2 bases and J lost 5 bases. CDR1 MNHNY and CDR2 SVGAGI come from the germline V gene (reference sequence). Here the CDR3 DNA reads TGTGCCAGCAGTTACGATGGGACAGGGAACGAGCAGTACTTC. It codes for CASSYDGTGNEQYF.

The chain links TRBV4-1 to TRBJ1-5; 8 bases line up with TRBD1. The CDR3 loop spans 16 amino acids. Trimming at V came to 4 bases and at J to 4 bases, leaving 9 bases not matched to a gene. Per germline, CDR1 MGHRA and CDR2 YSYEKL. The CDR3 region is CASSPGQGGRNQPQHF. The CDR3 bases are TGCGCCAGCAGCCCAGGACAGGGAGGGCGAAATCAGCCCCAGCATTTT.

The sample holds a few counts of this clone. The chain is built from TRBV11-2 and TRBJ2-7, with D possibly TRBD2 on 6 matching bases. The CDR3 is 14 residues long. Trimming shortened V by 5 bases and J by 2 bases, and 13 bases separated the two germline ends. Germline V lookup: CDR1 SGHAT, CDR2 FQNNGV. DNA of the CDR3: TGTGCCAGCAGCCCCGGGACTCACCCCTACGAGCAGTACTTC. Protein: CASSPGTHPYEQYF.

The J gene is TRBJ2-1, the V gene TRBV15; 7 nucleotides match TRBD2. The V and J ends lost 1 base and 1 base, in that order; junction bases with no gene match: 7. CDR3 length: 17 amino acids. Germline CDR1 is LNHNV and CDR2 is YYDKDF (reference sequence). The CDR3 DNA sequence: TGTGCCACCAGCAGAGTAGGGCTAGCGGCTTCCTACAATGAGCAGTTCTTC. Its protein is CATSRVGLAASYNEQFF. Together with reference TRBV15 and TRBJ2-1, the CDR3 gives the full variable domain: DAMVIQNPRYQVTQFGKPVTLSCSQTLNHNVMYWYQQKSSQAPKLLFHYYDKDFNNEADTPDNFQSRRPNTSFCFLDIRSPGLGDTAMYLCATSRVGLAASYNEQFFGPGTRLTVL.

V and J are TRBV19 and TRBJ2-5; 7 bases align to TRBD2. Unmatched junction bases numbered 11, after V lost 5 bases and J lost 2 bases. Germline values: CDR1 LNHDA, CDR2 SQIVND (reference sequence). CDR3 length equals 16 residues. Here the CDR3 DNA reads TGTGCCAGTAGTCCTCATACGGGACTACTACAAGAGACCCAGTACTTC. It translates to CASSPHTGLLQETQYF.

This chain joins TRBV11-2 and TRBJ2-1; D is uncertain. CDR3 length: 16 amino acids. Germline V CDR1 and CDR2: SGHAT, FQNNGV. V was trimmed by 1 base and J by 0 bases, leaving 10 bases between them. CDR3 nucleotides: TGTGCCAGCAGCTTAGTCCTGGCAAGCTCCTACAATGAGCAGTTCTTC. Protein product: CASSLVLASSYNEQFF.

This clone has a handful of counts. The rearrangement uses TRBV6-2 or TRBV6-3 and TRBJ1-1; D perhaps matches TRBD1 (5 bases). The CDR3 extends over 14 amino acids. V dropped 0 bases and J dropped 4 bases, with 9 bases sitting between them. Germline assignment: CDR1 MNHEY and CDR2 SVGEGT. CDR3 DNA: TGTGCCAGCAGTTACTCGCCAGGGCGCACTGAAGCTTTCTTT. Its protein product is CASSYSPGRTEAFF.

This clone was detected only a few times. The rearrangement joins TRBV19 to TRBJ1-1, with a possible D match to TRBD1 (6 bases). This CDR3 has 13 amino acids. V lost 10 bases and J 1 base, leaving 13 bases between the germline ends. Per germline, CDR1 LNHDA and CDR2 SQIVND (reference sequence). CDR3: CATWGQGNTEAFF. The CDR3 DNA reads as TGTGCCACTTGGGGGCAGGGGAACACTGAAGCTTTCTTT.

V and J are TRBV5-1 and TRBJ2-3, with D possibly TRBD2 on 6 matching bases. With 3 bases removed from V and 15 bases from J, the gap between germline ends came to 17 bases. Looked up from germline, CDR1 is SGHRS and CDR2 is YFSETQ. This CDR3 is built from 12 residues. The CDR3 protein is CASSSGDPPFYF. In DNA, the CDR3 is TGCGCCAGCAGCTCGGGGGATCCCCCTTTTTATTTT.

This clone appeared once. The chain carries TRBV28 and TRBJ2-5, with a weak D call TRBD1 (6 bases). CDR1 MDHEN and CDR2 SYDVKM come from the germline V gene. The CDR3 contains 15 residues. Trimming shortened V by 2 bases and J by 3 bases, and 13 bases separated the two germline ends. CDR3 protein: CASSLVWTDKETQYF. The CDR3 coding sequence is TGTGCCAGCAGTTTAGTTTGGACAGACAAAGAGACCCAGTACTTC.

The chain combines TRBV9 with TRBJ2-3; 8 bases agree with TRBD2. CDR3 length: 15 residues. Germline values: CDR1 SGDLS, CDR2 YYNGEE. V shed 6 bases, J shed 0 bases, and the junction held 6 bases outside the gene matches. CDR3 DNA: TGTGCCAGCAACCGGGAGGGGACTAGCACAGATACGCAGTATTTT. This encodes CASNREGTSTDTQYF.

V is TRBV7-9 and J is TRBJ2-3, with a weak D call TRBD2 (5 bases). Per germline, CDR1 SEHNR and CDR2 FQNEAQ (reference sequence). This CDR3 has 14 residues. Trimming shortened V by 8 bases and J by 2 bases, and 14 bases separated the two germline ends. CDR3 residues: CASGSSTLTDTQYF. The CDR3 nucleotides are TGTGCCAGCGGGAGCTCGACCCTCACAGATACGCAGTATTTT.

CDR3 sequence reads: CASSLTGRTEAFF. Here the CDR3 DNA reads TGTGCCAGCAGCTTGACAGGGAGAACTGAAGCTTTCTTT. J is TRBJ1-1 and V is TRBV5-5, with D tentatively TRBD1 (6 bases). The CDR3 is 13 residues long. Deletions cut 1 base from V and 5 bases from J, with 9 bases between. Looked up from germline, CDR1 is SGHKS and CDR2 is YYEKEE (reference sequence).

The J gene is TRBJ2-6, the V gene TRBV28, with D possibly matching TRBD1 (6 bases). In germline, CDR1 is MDHEN, CDR2 SYDVKM. The CDR3 has 17 residues. V gave up 7 bases and J gave up 3 bases, with 19 bases separating them. The CDR3 DNA reads as TGTGCCAGCACCACCCCCGAGGGGGTCCTTGGGGCCAACGTCCTGACTTTC. It translates to CASTTPEGVLGANVLTF. Combining the CDR3 with reference TRBV28 and TRBJ2-6 gives the whole variable domain DVKVTQSSRYLVKRTGEKVFLECVQDMDHENMFWYRQDPGLGLRLIYFSYDVKMKEKGDIPEGYSVSREKKERFSLILESASTNQTSMYLCASTTPEGVLGANVLTFGAGSRLTVL.

This clone occurred a few times. This rearrangement joins TRBV9 to TRBJ2-1; 12 bases are a match to TRBD2. The germline CDR1 and CDR2 sequences are SGDLS and YYNGEE. V trimming: 3 bases; J trimming: 8 bases; junction bases outside the gene matches: 3. The CDR3 contains 14 residues. CDR3 bases: TGTGCCAGCAGCGCTAGCGGGAGGGTAGATGAGCAGTTCTTC. Its translation is CASSASGRVDEQFF.

This clone was recorded only once. The gene calls are TRBV28 and TRBJ2-7; 7 nucleotides match TRBD1. V shed 3 bases, J shed 3 bases, and the junction held 8 bases outside the gene matches. Germline lookup yields CDR1 MDHEN and CDR2 SYDVKM. The CDR3 spans 15 residues. CDR3 coding DNA: TGTGCCAGCAGTTTTTTCGGCGCAGGGGGCTACGAGCAGTACTTC. Amino acid sequence: CASSFFGAGGYEQYF. The full variable domain, completed using reference TRBV28 and TRBJ2-7, is DVKVTQSSRYLVKRTGEKVFLECVQDMDHENMFWYRQDPGLGLRLIYFSYDVKMKEKGDIPEGYSVSREKKERFSLILESASTNQTSMYLCASSFFGAGGYEQYFGPGTRLTVT.

The chain uses TRBV4-1 and TRBJ1-4; D unresolved. This CDR3 has 16 residues. Germline assignment: CDR1 MGHRA and CDR2 YSYEKL. V gave up 0 bases and J gave up 4 bases, with 12 bases separating them. CDR3 DNA: TGCGCCAGCAGCCAAGAGGGGATTGGGAGTAATGAAAAACTGTTTTTT. Its protein product is CASSQEGIGSNEKLFF.

The chain is built from TRBV7-9 and TRBJ2-3, with a weak D call TRBD2 (5 bases). Between the trimmed V and J ends, which lost 0 bases and 0 bases, there was a span of 7 bases. CDR1 is SEHNR and CDR2 is FQNEAQ in the germline V gene (reference sequence). The CDR3 extends over 15 amino acids. The chain's CDR3 is CASSLARASTDTQYF. The CDR3 nucleotides read TGTGCCAGCAGCTTAGCGAGGGCTAGCACAGATACGCAGTATTTT.

The chain has TRBV28 and TRBJ1-2; D gene uncertain. This CDR3 has 15 amino acids. Germline CDR1 and CDR2: MDHEN and SYDVKM. Trimming stripped 3 bases from V and 3 bases from J, with 14 bases between. DNA of the CDR3: TGTGCCAGCAGTTTTGGCGGGTATGGAGACTATGGCTACACCTTC. Its protein is CASSFGGYGDYGYTF.

This chain uses TRBV6-6 with TRBJ2-5; 8 nucleotides align to TRBD1. J was trimmed by 3 bases and V by 6 bases; bases with no gene match: 6. In germline, CDR1 is MNHNY, CDR2 SVGAGI (reference sequence). CDR3 size: 14 residues. This chain's CDR3 is CASRNGQGEETQYF. In nucleotides, the CDR3 is TGTGCCAGCAGAAACGGACAGGGAGAAGAGACCCAGTACTTC.

The chain links TRBV27 to TRBJ1-6; D ambiguous. CDR1 and CDR2 from the germline V gene are MNHEY and SMNVEV (reference sequence). Trimming left V 3 bases short and J 14 bases short, with 8 bases between. The CDR3 contains 11 residues. The CDR3 loop is CASSFRGTLHF. CDR3 coding DNA: TGTGCCAGCAGTTTCAGAGGCACCCTCCACTTT.

The genes are TRBV7-9 and TRBJ2-1; the match to TRBD2 covers 9 bases. Germline assignment: CDR1 SEHNR and CDR2 FQNEAQ (reference sequence). With 5 bases clipped from V and 3 bases from J, the junction kept 2 bases outside the gene matches. CDR3 length equals 14 residues. CDR3 residues: CASSAGGGYNEQFF. The CDR3 DNA follows: TGTGCCAGCAGCGCGGGGGGGGGCTACAATGAGCAGTTCTTC. Looking up the rest from reference TRBV7-9 and TRBJ2-1 gives the full variable domain: DTGVSQNPRHKITKRGQNVTFRCDPISEHNRLYWYRQTLGQGPEFLTYFQNEAQLEKSRLLSDRFSAERPKGSFSTLEIQRTEQGDSAMYLCASSAGGGYNEQFFGPGTRLTVL.

The rearrangement uses TRBV24-1 and TRBJ2-3, with D maybe TRBD1 (5 bases). Germline values: CDR1 KGHDR, CDR2 SFDVKD. The CDR3 has 18 amino acids. The V gene lost 3 bases and the J gene lost 0 bases, with 18 bases spanning the gap. DNA for the CDR3: TGTGCCACCAGTGATCCCTTTTATGGGCAGGGAAGCACAGATACGCAGTATTTT. Its protein product is CATSDPFYGQGSTDTQYF.

This chain joins TRBV28 and TRBJ2-3; 12 bases map to TRBD2. The CDR3 is 14 amino acids. J gave up 4 bases and V 9 bases, and 5 bases lay outside the gene matches. The germline V gene has CDR1 MDHEN and CDR2 SYDVKM. CDR3 sequence (DNA): TGTGCCAGTTCCCTAGCGGGAGGGGCAGATACGCAGTATTTT. Protein sequence: CASSLAGGADTQYF.

This chain connects TRBV2 to TRBJ1-2; 7 bases map to TRBD1. Per germline, CDR1 SNHLY and CDR2 FYNNEI. V trimming: 6 bases; J trimming: 7 bases; junction bases outside the gene matches: 11. The CDR3 is made up of 14 amino acids. The CDR3 nucleotides are TGTGCCAGCAGCGCCGTGACAGGGACGGGTGGCTACACCTTC. Protein product: CASSAVTGTGGYTF. Full variable domain (remainder filled in from reference TRBV2 and TRBJ1-2): EPEVTQTPSHQVTQMGQEVILRCVPISNHLYFYWYRQILGQKVEFLVSFYNNEISEKSEIFDDQFSVERPDGSNFTLKIRSTKLEDSAMYFCASSAVTGTGGYTFGSGTRLTVV.

The chain links TRBV13 to TRBJ1-3; D is perhaps TRBD1 (6 bases). CDR1 is PRHDT and CDR2 is FYEKMQ in the germline V gene (reference sequence). The ends were cut back, 5 bases at V and 2 bases at J, with 10 bases in the middle. The CDR3 is made up of 14 amino acids. CDR3 amino acids: CASSPGGTGNTIYF. CDR3 DNA: TGTGCCAGCAGCCCGGGGGGCACTGGAAACACCATATATTTT.

The rearrangement uses TRBV6-6 and TRBJ1-2; TRBD1 might be the D (5 bases). The V end lost 7 bases, the J end lost 1 base, and 10 bases lay between the germline ends. Germline V gene lookup returns CDR1 MNHNY and CDR2 SVGAGI (reference sequence). The CDR3 runs 13 residues. CDR3 sequence (DNA): TGTGCCAGCATCGACAGCCTTAACTATGGCTACACCTTC. Protein: CASIDSLNYGYTF.

The rearrangement uses TRBV5-1 and TRBJ2-5, with 7 nucleotides matching TRBD1. CDR3 size: 16 residues. Germline lookup yields CDR1 SGHRS and CDR2 YFSETQ. Trimming removed 4 bases from V and 0 bases from J; junction bases left unmatched: 9. The CDR3 DNA reads as TGCGCCAGCAGCCTCGGACAGGCCAGGTACCAAGAGACCCAGTACTTC. Protein: CASSLGQARYQETQYF.

This clone was found a few times. DNA for the CDR3: TGTGCCAGCTCACCTGGACTAGCGGGGTCATACGAGCAGTACTTC. Translating gives CASSPGLAGSYEQYF. The chain combines TRBV18 with TRBJ2-7, with TRBD2 matching 12 bases. V gave up 3 bases and J gave up 4 bases; unmatched junction bases: 4. The germline V gene has CDR1 KGHSH and CDR2 LQKENI. This CDR3 spans 15 amino acids. Using reference TRBV18 and TRBJ2-7 for the parts outside the CDR3, the full variable domain is NAGVMQNPRHLVRRRGQEARLRCSPMKGHSHVYWYRQLPEEGLKFMVYLQKENIIDESGMPKERFSAEFPKEGPSILRIQQVVRGDSAAYFCASSPGLAGSYEQYFGPGTRLTVT.

Details on this clone: Sequence at one end of the junction differs from germline and may be a read error. This chain joins TRBV28 and TRBJ2-7; tentative D call: TRBD2 (5 bases). Germline CDR1 is MDHEN and CDR2 is SYDVKM. The CDR3 is 14 residues long. Here the CDR3 reads CASSLRVPATMVHF. CDR3 in DNA: TGTGCCAGCAGTTTAAGGGTCCCAGCGACTATGGTGCACTTC.

V is TRBV25-1 and J is TRBJ2-3, with a possible D match to TRBD1 (8 bases). This CDR3 is built from 14 residues. CDR1 is MGHDK and CDR2 is SYGVNS in the germline V gene. Trimming cost V 6 bases and J 4 bases, with 14 bases left between them. The CDR3 DNA sequence: TGTGCCAGCAGACAGGGGGGGAGCGCAGATACGCAGTATTTT. The encoded protein is CASRQGGSADTQYF.